The rows below give T cell receptor beta chains drawn from one sample of a study of cytomegalovirus exposure and HLA in healthy donors. The method was immunoSEQ multiplex PCR; TCRdb's version includes in-frame clones alone and lacks a portion of them. The data contain about 180,000 clones, more than 75% of them singletons. Sequencing used PBMCs. These receptor sequences come from a woman in her twenties or thirties in good health and CMV-seronegative. The CDR3 runs from the conserved cysteine through the conserved F or W. Fields, in order: D gene, CDR3 length, J gene, clone size, V gene, CDR3 protein, CDR3 DNA. D genes are given only for firm matches. Where a row states a size, it is once, few, many or the class of an expanded clone; other rows omit it.

d_call: TRBD1
cdr3_length: 15
j_call: TRBJ2-7
clone_size: .
v_call: TRBV10-2
cdr3_aa: CASSIQGTPIYEQYF
cdr3_nt: TGCGCCAGCTCAATACAGGGGACACCAATCTACGAGCAGTACTTC

d_call: TRBD2
cdr3_length: 16
j_call: TRBJ2-3
clone_size: .
v_call: TRBV2
cdr3_aa: CASSEWEGGGTDTQYF
cdr3_nt: TGTGCCAGCAGCGAATGGGAGGGTGGGGGCACAGATACGCAGTATTTT

d_call: TRBD1
cdr3_length: 16
j_call: TRBJ1-3
clone_size: .
v_call: TRBV7-8
cdr3_aa: CASSPRTGGVGNTIYF
cdr3_nt: TGTGCCAGCAGCCCTCGGACAGGGGGAGTTGGAAACACCATATATTTT

d_call: .
cdr3_length: 13
j_call: TRBJ2-2
clone_size: .
v_call: TRBV6-1
cdr3_aa: CASSEQGTGELFF
cdr3_nt: TGTGCCAGCAGTGAACAGGGCACCGGGGAGCTGTTTTTT

d_call: TRBD1
cdr3_length: 15
j_call: TRBJ1-5
clone_size: .
v_call: TRBV5-1
cdr3_aa: CASSSGTGGNQPQHF
cdr3_nt: TGCGCCAGCAGCTCTGGGACAGGGGGGAATCAGCCCCAGCATTTT

d_call: TRBD1
cdr3_length: 13
j_call: TRBJ1-2
clone_size: .
v_call: TRBV2
cdr3_aa: CASCRDRDYGYTF
cdr3_nt: TGTGCCAGCTGCCGGGACAGAGACTATGGCTACACCTTC

d_call: TRBD2
cdr3_length: 16
j_call: TRBJ2-2
clone_size: .
v_call: TRBV30
cdr3_aa: CAWNRAGGHFNGELFF
cdr3_nt: TGTGCCTGGAATCGTGCGGGGGGGCATTTCAACGGGGAGCTGTTTTTT

d_call: TRBD2
cdr3_length: 18
j_call: TRBJ2-5
clone_size: once
v_call: TRBV5-3
cdr3_aa: CARSFPLRLAGGRETQYF
cdr3_nt: TGTGCCAGAAGCTTTCCACTCAGACTAGCGGGGGGGCGGGAGACCCAGTACTTC

d_call: .
cdr3_length: 13
j_call: TRBJ2-7
clone_size: once
v_call: TRBV19
cdr3_aa: CASSWSGTYEQYF
cdr3_nt: TGTGCCAGTAGTTGGTCGGGTACCTACGAGCAGTACTTC

d_call: .
cdr3_length: 13
j_call: TRBJ1-2
clone_size: .
v_call: TRBV6-1
cdr3_aa: CASSWTVSYGYTF
cdr3_nt: TGTGCCAGCAGTTGGACAGTAAGCTATGGCTACACCTTC

d_call: .
cdr3_length: 15
j_call: TRBJ1-4
clone_size: .
v_call: TRBV27
cdr3_aa: CASTQWGGRDEKLFF
cdr3_nt: TGTGCCAGCACCCAATGGGGGGGGCGAGATGAAAAACTGTTTTTT

d_call: .
cdr3_length: 15
j_call: TRBJ2-7
clone_size: few
v_call: TRBV4-1
cdr3_aa: CASSQVLGSAYEQYF
cdr3_nt: TGCGCCAGCAGCCAAGTCCTAGGGAGCGCCTACGAGCAGTACTTC

d_call: TRBD2
cdr3_length: 14
j_call: TRBJ2-1
clone_size: once
v_call: TRBV29-1
cdr3_aa: CSVYERGVRVEQFF
cdr3_nt: TGCAGCGTTTACGAGCGGGGGGTGCGCGTTGAGCAGTTCTTC

d_call: TRBD2
cdr3_length: 15
j_call: TRBJ2-3
clone_size: .
v_call: TRBV19
cdr3_aa: CASMKRGAREDTQYF
cdr3_nt: TGTGCCAGTATGAAGCGGGGGGCCCGTGAAGATACGCAGTATTTT

d_call: .
cdr3_length: 12
j_call: TRBJ1-4
clone_size: .
v_call: TRBV7-9
cdr3_aa: CASSLSVEKLFF
cdr3_nt: TGTGCCAGCAGCTTATCGGTCGAAAAACTGTTTTTT

d_call: TRBD1
cdr3_length: 15
j_call: TRBJ2-7
clone_size: once
v_call: TRBV19
cdr3_aa: CASSGTGTGNYEQYF
cdr3_nt: TGTGCCAGTAGTGGGACCGGGACAGGGAACTACGAGCAGTACTTC

d_call: TRBD1
cdr3_length: 14
j_call: TRBJ1-1
clone_size: .
v_call: TRBV19
cdr3_aa: CASSTGTVPTEAFF
cdr3_nt: TGTGCCAGTAGTACCGGGACAGTACCCACTGAAGCTTTCTTT

d_call: .
cdr3_length: 12
j_call: TRBJ2-7
clone_size: few
v_call: TRBV5-1
cdr3_aa: CASSFEGNEQYF
cdr3_nt: TGCGCCAGCAGCTTCGAGGGAAACGAGCAGTACTTC

d_call: TRBD1
cdr3_length: 16
j_call: TRBJ1-6
clone_size: .
v_call: TRBV27
cdr3_aa: CASSDTPGQINSPLHF
cdr3_nt: TGTGCCAGCAGTGATACTCCGGGACAGATTAATTCACCCCTCCACTTT

d_call: .
cdr3_length: 14
j_call: TRBJ2-5
clone_size: .
v_call: TRBV27
cdr3_aa: CASSLSTGGETQYF
cdr3_nt: TGTGCCAGCAGTTTATCGACAGGAGGTGAGACCCAGTACTTC

d_call: TRBD2
cdr3_length: 16
j_call: TRBJ2-3
clone_size: .
v_call: TRBV5-1
cdr3_aa: CASSKPTSGVTDTQYF
cdr3_nt: TGCGCCAGCAGCAAGCCGACTAGCGGGGTAACAGATACGCAGTATTTT

d_call: .
cdr3_length: 15
j_call: TRBJ1-1
clone_size: .
v_call: TRBV7-9
cdr3_aa: CASSLVPSLYTEAFF
cdr3_nt: TGTGCCAGCAGCTTAGTCCCGTCGTTGTACACTGAAGCTTTCTTT

d_call: .
cdr3_length: 13
j_call: TRBJ1-5
clone_size: .
v_call: TRBV25-1
cdr3_aa: CASSEQGTQPQHF
cdr3_nt: TGTGCCAGCAGTGAACAGGGGACTCAGCCCCAGCATTTT

d_call: .
cdr3_length: 13
j_call: TRBJ2-3
clone_size: .
v_call: TRBV10-3
cdr3_aa: CAIRDNGGDTQYF
cdr3_nt: TGTGCCATCAGGGACAACGGGGGAGATACGCAGTATTTT

d_call: .
cdr3_length: 15
j_call: TRBJ2-1
clone_size: .
v_call: TRBV14
cdr3_aa: CASSQRDSPGNEQFF
cdr3_nt: TGTGCCAGCAGCCAACGGGACTCGCCGGGCAATGAGCAGTTCTTC

d_call: .
cdr3_length: 13
j_call: TRBJ2-1
clone_size: .
v_call: TRBV14
cdr3_aa: CASSGDRVSGQFF
cdr3_nt: TGTGCCAGCAGCGGCGACAGGGTTAGCGGGCAGTTCTTC

d_call: TRBD2
cdr3_length: 17
j_call: TRBJ2-7
clone_size: .
v_call: TRBV19
cdr3_aa: CASSISPVERGTYEQYF
cdr3_nt: TGTGCCAGTAGTATAAGCCCCGTCGAGCGGGGGACCTACGAGCAGTACTTC

d_call: .
cdr3_length: 14
j_call: TRBJ1-1
clone_size: .
v_call: TRBV30
cdr3_aa: CAWSKAGRINEAFF
cdr3_nt: TGTGCCTGGAGTAAGGCGGGACGTATAAACGAAGCTTTCTTT

d_call: .
cdr3_length: 14
j_call: TRBJ2-2
clone_size: .
v_call: TRBV5-4
cdr3_aa: CASSPGQNTGELFF
cdr3_nt: TGTGCCAGCAGCCCTGGACAGAACACCGGGGAGCTGTTTTTT

d_call: .
cdr3_length: 13
j_call: TRBJ1-3
clone_size: .
v_call: TRBV2
cdr3_aa: CASLQGSGNTIYF
cdr3_nt: TGTGCCAGCCTACAGGGATCTGGAAACACCATATATTTT

d_call: TRBD1
cdr3_length: 17
j_call: TRBJ1-1
clone_size: .
v_call: TRBV14
cdr3_aa: CASSMTETGIWYTEAFF
cdr3_nt: TGTGCCAGCTCAATGACAGAGACAGGGATTTGGTACACTGAAGCTTTCTTT

d_call: TRBD1
cdr3_length: 13
j_call: TRBJ2-1
clone_size: .
v_call: TRBV2
cdr3_aa: CASSGDSYNEQFF
cdr3_nt: TGTGCCAGCAGTGGGGACAGTTACAATGAGCAGTTCTTC

d_call: .
cdr3_length: 12
j_call: TRBJ1-1
clone_size: .
v_call: TRBV5-5
cdr3_aa: CASSPPSTEAFF
cdr3_nt: TGTGCCAGCAGCCCCCCCAGCACTGAAGCTTTCTTT

d_call: .
cdr3_length: 14
j_call: TRBJ2-5
clone_size: .
v_call: TRBV7-6
cdr3_aa: CASSQTRQVETQYF
cdr3_nt: TGTGCCAGCAGCCAGACTCGGCAAGTAGAGACCCAGTACTTC

d_call: .
cdr3_length: 14
j_call: TRBJ1-3
clone_size: .
v_call: TRBV6-5
cdr3_aa: CASRNRAAGNTIYF
cdr3_nt: TGTGCCAGCAGGAACAGGGCGGCTGGAAACACCATATATTTT

d_call: TRBD1
cdr3_length: 15
j_call: TRBJ2-5
clone_size: .
v_call: TRBV5-1
cdr3_aa: CASSLPGQGDETQYF
cdr3_nt: TGCGCCAGCAGCTTGCCTGGACAGGGGGACGAGACCCAGTACTTC

d_call: .
cdr3_length: 13
j_call: TRBJ2-7
clone_size: .
v_call: TRBV6-1
cdr3_aa: CASSEGSEYEQYF
cdr3_nt: TGTGCCAGCAGTGAAGGTTCGGAGTACGAGCAGTACTTC

d_call: TRBD1
cdr3_length: 14
j_call: TRBJ1-6
clone_size: .
v_call: TRBV28
cdr3_aa: CASSLTGTGSPLHF
cdr3_nt: TGTGCCAGCAGTTTAACCGGGACAGGGTCACCCCTCCACTTT

d_call: .
cdr3_length: 16
j_call: TRBJ1-1
clone_size: .
v_call: TRBV6-6
cdr3_aa: CASSYSGTGSNTEAFF
cdr3_nt: TGTGCCAGCAGTTACTCAGGAACAGGGTCGAACACTGAAGCTTTCTTT

d_call: .
cdr3_length: 15
j_call: TRBJ1-2
clone_size: .
v_call: TRBV11-2
cdr3_aa: CASSLDMGSNYGYTF
cdr3_nt: TGTGCCAGCAGCTTAGATATGGGCAGCAACTATGGCTACACCTTC

d_call: TRBD1
cdr3_length: 12
j_call: TRBJ2-5
clone_size: .
v_call: TRBV4-3
cdr3_aa: CASRGRKETQYF
cdr3_nt: TGCGCCAGTAGGGGGCGCAAAGAGACCCAGTACTTC

d_call: .
cdr3_length: 13
j_call: TRBJ1-4
clone_size: once
v_call: TRBV19
cdr3_aa: CASSSTVREKLFF
cdr3_nt: TGTGCCAGTAGTAGTACAGTTCGCGAAAAACTGTTTTTT

d_call: .
cdr3_length: 13
j_call: TRBJ2-1
clone_size: once
v_call: TRBV2
cdr3_aa: CASSLGANNEQFF
cdr3_nt: TGTGCCAGCAGCCTGGGGGCAAACAATGAGCAGTTCTTC

d_call: .
cdr3_length: 15
j_call: TRBJ2-7
clone_size: few
v_call: TRBV4-1
cdr3_aa: CASSHAEQAPYEQYF
cdr3_nt: TGCGCCAGCAGCCACGCAGAACAGGCCCCCTACGAGCAGTACTTC

d_call: .
cdr3_length: 17
j_call: TRBJ1-5
clone_size: .
v_call: TRBV4-1
cdr3_aa: CASSPMVGANSNQPQHF
cdr3_nt: TGCGCCAGCAGCCCTATGGTGGGGGCAAATAGCAATCAGCCCCAGCATTTT

d_call: TRBD1
cdr3_length: 14
j_call: TRBJ1-3
clone_size: .
v_call: TRBV29-1
cdr3_aa: CSVEERQGANTIYF
cdr3_nt: TGCAGCGTTGAAGAAAGGCAGGGGGCAAACACCATATATTTT

d_call: TRBD1
cdr3_length: 13
j_call: TRBJ2-7
clone_size: .
v_call: TRBV5-1
cdr3_aa: CASSSPIGQGLYF
cdr3_nt: TGCGCCAGCAGCTCCCCCATCGGACAGGGACTGTACTTC

d_call: .
cdr3_length: 14
j_call: TRBJ1-1
clone_size: .
v_call: TRBV6-5
cdr3_aa: CASSQTGLNTEAFF
cdr3_nt: TGTGCCAGCAGTCAAACAGGATTGAACACTGAAGCTTTCTTT

d_call: .
cdr3_length: 14
j_call: TRBJ2-3
clone_size: once
v_call: TRBV4-1
cdr3_aa: CASRSGPSTDTQYF
cdr3_nt: TGCGCCAGCAGGAGTGGGCCTAGCACAGATACGCAGTATTTT

d_call: TRBD1
cdr3_length: 14
j_call: TRBJ2-1
clone_size: .
v_call: TRBV29-1
cdr3_aa: CSVGRAGGSPQQFF
cdr3_nt: TGCAGCGTTGGGAGGGCAGGGGGCTCCCCCCAGCAGTTCTTC

d_call: TRBD1
cdr3_length: 14
j_call: TRBJ1-2
clone_size: .
v_call: TRBV6-9
cdr3_aa: CASSRQGGRYGYTF
cdr3_nt: TGTGCCAGCAGTAGACAGGGGGGAAGGTATGGCTACACCTTC

d_call: .
cdr3_length: 12
j_call: TRBJ2-7
clone_size: few
v_call: TRBV7-9
cdr3_aa: CASSFQGYEQYF
cdr3_nt: TGTGCCAGCAGCTTCCAGGGATACGAGCAGTACTTC

d_call: TRBD2
cdr3_length: 17
j_call: TRBJ2-2
clone_size: .
v_call: TRBV29-1
cdr3_aa: CSVTSGGHTLGTGELFF
cdr3_nt: TGCAGCGTTACTAGCGGGGGCCATACCTTGGGCACCGGGGAGCTGTTTTTT

d_call: .
cdr3_length: 13
j_call: TRBJ1-2
clone_size: .
v_call: TRBV5-1
cdr3_aa: CASSPGHNYGYTF
cdr3_nt: TGCGCCAGCAGCCCCGGACACAACTATGGCTACACCTTC